This TCR beta chain was recovered during a study of T-cell memory formation after mild COVID-19. Notes on the study in general: Contracting clones, day 15 to 85, had balanced CD4/CD8, and later expanders favored CD4+.

In germline, CDR1 is MNHNS, CDR2 SASEGT. V lost 6 bases and J 0 bases, leaving 30 bases between the germline ends. There are 20 residues in the CDR3. With respect to this clonotype: The antigen is undetermined.

TCRdb processed the 5' RACE reads anew with MiXCR; each CDR3 protein has one entry. Seen here are 300,000 to 350,000 distinct CDR3 sequences, more than 13% observed once, and the top ten hold 21%. The clonotype was recovered from a man in his late teens or twenties who had mild COVID-19 (a few samples of this study predate the infection). Cell type and time point are not known. V usage is TRBV6-1 and J usage is TRBJ2-7; D might be TRBD1 (5 bases). Sequencing used PBMCs or a T cell subset sorted from them (not recorded which). Here the CDR3 reads CASSIPRVGNTGTLSYEQYF. CDR3 DNA: TGTGCCAGCAGCATACCTCGCGTGGGTAATACAGGCACTCTCTCCTACGAGCAGTACTTC.